This T cell receptor (beta chain) was captured in a study of response to subunit inactivated influenza vaccine. Unmatched junction bases numbered 9, after V lost 3 bases and J lost 0 bases. Germline V lookup: CDR1 SGHRS, CDR2 YFSETQ. The CDR3 is 19 residues long. Using its own MiXCR run on the RT-PCR reads, TCRdb lists one record per CDR3 protein. The sample shows about 650,000 distinct CDR3 sequences, more than 15% of them seen only once. In its sample, this clonotype was seen a few times. The TCR sequence derives from a man aged 45-60 years who received an inactivated influenza vaccine. This specimen was PBMCs from blood, taken roughly 12 days after vaccination. The chain is built from TRBV5-1 and TRBJ1-4; TRBD1 aligns across 12 bases. CDR3 in DNA: TGCGCCAGCAGCTCGGGGACAGGGACAGGGGGCTCAACTAATGAAAAACTGTTTTTT. As protein: CASSSGTGTGGSTNEKLFF.